This T cell receptor beta chain appears in the sequencing data of a study of T cells in Graves' hyperthyroidism and ophthalmopathy. TCR beta CDR3 region amplification was performed from RNA transcripts. The HTBI primer set served for first-round RT-PCR of the TCR CDR3. TCRdb re-called the multiplex PCR reads with MiXCR, one entry per CDR3 protein. There are around 700,000 distinct CDR3 sequences in the sample; around 20% occur only once, and 16% lies in the top ten. Germline V gene sequence: CDR1 SEHNR, CDR2 FQNEAQ (reference sequence). V shed 2 bases and J shed 0 bases, with 13 bases lying between them. The CDR3 has 16 amino acids. This clonotype occurred a few times.

The sequenced sample was blood. The TCR originated in a woman aged 50 to 60 with Graves' hyperthyroidism that later progressed to Graves' ophthalmopathy. The rearrangement links TRBV7-9 to TRBJ1-1; D perhaps matches TRBD1 (5 bases). Here the CDR3 DNA reads TGTGCCAGCAGCTTACGGGACGGAAACATGAACACTGAAGCTTTCTTT. Translation gives CASSLRDGNMNTEAFF.